Listed below are T cell receptor beta chains from one sample, sequenced in a study of T-cell memory formation after mild COVID-19. MiXCR, applied by TCRdb to the 5' RACE reads, yields one record per CDR3 protein. The sample contains approximately 300,000 distinct CDR3 sequences, approximately 20% of which appear only once. The sequencing sample was made of PBMCs or a T cell subset sorted from them (not recorded which). All receptors derive from a man in his late teens or twenties who had mild COVID-19 (a few samples of this study predate the infection). Cell type and time point are not known. Both conserved end residues are part of each CDR3. Fields, in order: J gene, clone size, V gene, D gene, CDR3 protein, CDR3 DNA. The D gene is left open where the match is weak. Only some rows state a clone size, as once, few, many or a class for expanded clones.

TRBJ1-4 NA TRBV19 NA CASSMAPGAGMFQLFF TGTGCCAGTAGTATGGCCCCAGGGGCGGGGATGTTTCAACTGTTTTTT
TRBJ2-3 NA TRBV19 NA CASSLSSATDTQYF TGTGCCAGTAGTTTGTCTAGCGCCACAGATACGCAGTATTTT
TRBJ2-2 few TRBV4-1 TRBD2 CASSTLRTSGGTNTGELFF TGCGCCAGCAGCACCCTCCGGACTAGCGGGGGTACGAACACCGGGGAGCTGTTTTTT
TRBJ2-1 NA TRBV20-1 TRBD2 CSAISGGGDDEQFF TGCAGTGCGATAAGCGGGGGGGGAGACGATGAGCAGTTCTTC
TRBJ2-5 few TRBV4-1 TRBD2 CASSQVGGGPPETQYF TGCGCCAGCAGCCAAGTGGGCGGGGGGCCACCCGAGACCCAGTACTTC
TRBJ2-2 few TRBV11-2 NA CASSLDRRVEMGELFF TGTGCCAGCAGCTTAGATCGCCGGGTAGAGATGGGGGAGCTGTTTTTT
TRBJ1-4 few TRBV7-2 TRBD1 CASSTRQGAWSRGNEKLFF TGTGCCAGCAGCACACGACAGGGGGCTTGGAGCAGGGGAAATGAAAAACTGTTTTTT
TRBJ1-1 NA TRBV5-1 NA CASSLWGSNLEAFF TGCGCCAGCAGCTTGTGGGGGAGTAACTTGGAAGCTTTCTTT
TRBJ2-3 NA TRBV11-2 NA CASSQGKDTQYF TGTGCCAGCAGCCAGGGCAAGGATACGCAGTATTTT
TRBJ2-7 NA TRBV24-1 NA CATSDRRGPTREQYF TGTGCCACCAGTGATCGCCGGGGTCCTACTCGGGAGCAGTACTTC
TRBJ1-2 few TRBV18 NA CASSPRTDYGYTF TGTGCCAGCTCACCAAGGACAGACTATGGCTACACCTTC
TRBJ1-5 NA TRBV4-3 NA CASSPGLQQPQHF TGCGCCAGCAGCCCGGGACTTCAGCAGCCCCAGCATTTT
TRBJ1-2 few TRBV7-9 NA CASSLGGSDGYTF TGTGCCAGCAGCTTAGGCGGTTCGGATGGCTACACCTTC
TRBJ2-5 few TRBV18 NA CASSPFLKETQYF TGTGCCAGCTCACCATTCTTAAAAGAGACCCAGTACTTC
TRBJ1-4 NA TRBV5-1 NA CASSRMGGLGEKLFF TGCGCCAGCAGCCGCATGGGGGGGCTCGGTGAAAAACTGTTTTTT
TRBJ2-7 NA TRBV5-1 NA CASRSGVEQYF TGCGCCAGCAGGTCAGGGGTCGAGCAGTACTTC
TRBJ1-1 few TRBV19 TRBD1 CASSPSGGTEAFF TGTGCCAGTAGCCCCTCAGGGGGCACTGAAGCTTTCTTT
TRBJ1-5 few TRBV10-3 TRBD1 CAISGDRGQGQPQHF TGTGCCATCAGTGGAGACAGGGGGCAAGGCCAGCCCCAGCATTTT
TRBJ2-7 NA TRBV10-3 NA CAISEPTLTYEQYF TGTGCCATCAGTGAGCCAACACTCACCTACGAGCAGTACTTC
TRBJ2-3 NA TRBV5-1 NA CASSLARTRTDTQYF TGCGCCAGCAGCTTGGCTAGGACCCGGACAGATACGCAGTATTTT
TRBJ1-5 few TRBV7-2 NA CASSQTRDQPQHF TGTGCCAGCAGCCAAACCCGGGATCAGCCCCAGCATTTT
TRBJ1-1 NA TRBV15 NA CATSRDEQGRAFF TGTGCCACCAGCAGAGATGAACAGGGAAGAGCTTTCTTT
TRBJ1-1 many TRBV7-9 NA CASSGQKNTEAFF TGTGCCAGCAGCGGACAGAAGAACACTGAAGCTTTCTTT
TRBJ2-3 NA TRBV7-6 TRBD2 CASSDSGGVDTQYF TGTGCCAGCAGCGATAGCGGGGGGGTAGATACGCAGTATTTT
TRBJ2-7 many TRBV12-3/TRBV12-4 TRBD1 CASRTGTGGYEQYF TGTGCCAGCAGGACCGGGACAGGGGGCTACGAGCAGTACTTC
TRBJ2-5 few TRBV27 TRBD2 CASSFASGDYRETQYF TGTGCCAGCAGTTTTGCTAGCGGGGACTATAGAGAGACCCAGTACTTC
TRBJ2-1 many TRBV7-9 NA CASSSQPGGSYNEQFF TGTGCCAGCAGCTCGCAGCCAGGGGGGTCCTACAATGAGCAGTTCTTC
TRBJ1-4 few TRBV12-3/TRBV12-4 TRBD1 CASSIRQGTNEKLFF TGTGCCAGCAGTATCAGACAGGGGACTAATGAAAAACTGTTTTTT
TRBJ2-4 NA TRBV12-3/TRBV12-4 NA CASSYRDINIQYF TGTGCCAGCAGTTACCGGGACATCAACATTCAGTACTTC
TRBJ2-7 NA TRBV7-6 NA CASSEGRGTYEQYF TGTGCCAGCAGCGAAGGACGGGGGACCTACGAGCAGTACTTC
TRBJ1-1 few TRBV5-1 NA CASSPPAQGQNTEAFF TGCGCCAGCAGCCCCCCCGCCCAGGGACAGAACACTGAAGCTTTCTTT
TRBJ2-7 NA TRBV7-6 NA CASSPGGTGYYEQYF TGTGCCAGCAGCCCGGGGGGGACAGGTTATTACGAGCAGTACTTC
TRBJ2-3 many TRBV24-1 TRBD1 CATGTEHSTDTQYF TGTGCCACCGGGACAGAGCATAGCACAGATACGCAGTATTTT
TRBJ2-7 NA TRBV20-1 NA CSATRGSDEQYF TGCAGTGCGACTAGGGGCTCGGACGAGCAGTACTTC
TRBJ1-1 NA TRBV12-3/TRBV12-4 NA CASSLAVPEAFF TGTGCCAGCAGTTTAGCGGTTCCCGAAGCTTTCTTT
TRBJ1-2 NA TRBV7-9 NA CASRPPESGDYGYTF TGTGCCAGCAGACCCCCGGAGAGTGGGGACTATGGCTACACCTTC
TRBJ2-2 NA TRBV4-1 TRBD1 CASSEGAGGDTGELFF TGCGCCAGCAGCGAAGGCGCAGGGGGCGACACCGGGGAGCTGTTTTTT
TRBJ2-1 NA TRBV20-1 TRBD2 CSARPRLADSSYNEQFF TGCAGTGCTAGACCCCGGCTAGCGGATAGCTCCTACAATGAGCAGTTCTTC
TRBJ2-1 few TRBV18 TRBD2 CASSPASGGVNEQFF TGTGCCAGCTCACCAGCGAGCGGGGGTGTCAATGAGCAGTTCTTC
TRBJ1-2 NA TRBV14 NA CASSQARGYGYTF TGTGCCAGCAGCCAAGCCAGGGGCTATGGCTACACCTTC
TRBJ2-2 few TRBV7-7 NA CASSLATGGELFF TGTGCTAGCAGCTTAGCCACAGGGGGGGAGCTGTTTTTT
TRBJ2-7 many TRBV20-1 NA CSARDDYEQYF TGCAGTGCTAGAGATGACTACGAGCAGTACTTC
TRBJ1-2 NA TRBV20-1 NA CSAPLEGETSYGYTF TGCAGTGCTCCCCTGGAGGGAGAGACCTCCTATGGCTACACCTTC
TRBJ1-1 few TRBV6-2/TRBV6-3 NA CASNKQGWYTEAFF TGTGCCAGCAACAAACAGGGATGGTACACTGAAGCTTTCTTT
TRBJ2-3 few TRBV6-5 NA CASRKTSTDTQYF TGTGCCAGCAGAAAAACTAGCACAGATACGCAGTATTTT
TRBJ2-5 NA TRBV24-1 NA CATSDSQDSKETQYF TGTGCCACCAGTGATTCTCAGGACAGTAAGGAGACCCAGTACTTC
TRBJ2-7 many TRBV6-2/TRBV6-3 NA CASSYYGEQYF TGTGCCAGCAGTTACTACGGCGAGCAGTACTTC
TRBJ1-1 NA TRBV5-1 NA CASSLQLESEAFF TGCGCCAGCAGCTTGCAGTTGGAGAGTGAAGCTTTCTTT
TRBJ1-2 few TRBV28 NA CASSTPQGVNGYTF TGTGCCAGCAGTACCCCTCAGGGTGTTAATGGCTACACCTTC
TRBJ1-6 NA TRBV12-3/TRBV12-4 NA CASTPSLGYNSPLHF TGTGCCAGCACCCCTTCATTGGGGTACAATTCACCCCTCCACTTT
TRBJ1-1 few TRBV6-2/TRBV6-3 NA CASGWGEAEAFF TGTGCCAGCGGATGGGGTGAGGCTGAAGCTTTCTTT
TRBJ1-1 NA TRBV6-5 NA CASSHARGVRAEAFF TGTGCCAGCAGTCACGCCCGAGGGGTTCGGGCTGAAGCTTTCTTT
TRBJ1-5 NA TRBV19 TRBD1 CASSIRQGRNQPQHF TGTGCCAGTAGTATTCGACAGGGGCGCAATCAGCCCCAGCATTTT
TRBJ1-4 NA TRBV6-6 NA CASSRTTGQDNEKLFF TGTGCCAGCAGTCGAACCACAGGGCAAGATAATGAAAAACTGTTTTTT
TRBJ2-3 few TRBV29-1 NA CSVTGTDNTDTQYF TGCAGCGTTACTGGGACGGACAACACAGATACGCAGTATTTT
TRBJ2-3 few TRBV7-9 NA CASSFRGQITDTQYF TGTGCCAGCAGTTTTCGTGGACAGATCACAGATACGCAGTATTTT
TRBJ2-5 NA TRBV27 TRBD2 CASSWRGRETQYF TGTGCCAGCAGTTGGCGGGGGAGGGAGACCCAGTACTTC
TRBJ2-4 few TRBV5-1 NA CASSLNNIQYF TGCGCCAGCAGCTTGAACAACATTCAGTACTTC
TRBJ2-4 NA TRBV7-2 TRBD2 CASSFDTGTRGGIQYF TGTGCCAGCAGCTTCGACACGGGGACCCGGGGGGGCATTCAGTACTTC